These T cell receptor beta chains were read from a single sample in a study of spatial heterogeneity in lung cancer. TCRdb redid the calling of the 5' RACE reads with MiXCR, one entry per CDR3 protein. The sample yields roughly 4,800 distinct CDR3 sequences, roughly 18% seen once. Sequenced material: normal lung tissue next to the tumor, taken at surgery. The source is a male donor with early-stage non-small cell lung cancer. CDR3s include the opening cysteine and the closing phenylalanine or tryptophan. The order of the fields is J gene, V gene, clone size, D gene, CDR3 DNA, CDR3 protein. The D gene is left open where the match is weak. Rows may omit the clone size; those that give it use once, few, many or a size class.

j_gene: TRBJ2-1; v_gene: TRBV20-1; abundance: medium-sized; d_gene: .; CDR3nt: TGCAGTGCTAAGCTGATCGGGGTTGACTACAATGAGCAGTTCTTC; CDR3aa: CSAKLIGVDYNEQFF
j_gene: TRBJ1-1; v_gene: TRBV7-2; abundance: medium-sized; d_gene: TRBD1; CDR3nt: TGTGCCAGCAGCTTAATGGGACAGGGGGACACTGAAGCTTTCTTT; CDR3aa: CASSLMGQGDTEAFF
j_gene: TRBJ1-3; v_gene: TRBV28; abundance: medium-sized; d_gene: .; CDR3nt: TGTGCCAGCAGTTCCCGAGCGCAGACTGGAAACACCATATATTTT; CDR3aa: CASSSRAQTGNTIYF
j_gene: TRBJ1-2; v_gene: TRBV2; abundance: few; d_gene: .; CDR3nt: TGTGCCAGCAGTGACGTGGGGCCCTCTGTTGGCTACACCTTC; CDR3aa: CASSDVGPSVGYTF
j_gene: TRBJ1-2; v_gene: TRBV20-1; abundance: medium-sized; d_gene: .; CDR3nt: TGCAGTGCTACAAGGGGGGGCAGCTATGGCTACACCTTC; CDR3aa: CSATRGGSYGYTF
j_gene: TRBJ1-1; v_gene: TRBV29-1; abundance: many; d_gene: TRBD1; CDR3nt: TGCAGCGTTGAGAGGGGGCGTGAAACTGAAGCTTTCTTT; CDR3aa: CSVERGRETEAFF
j_gene: TRBJ2-5; v_gene: TRBV18; abundance: medium-sized; d_gene: .; CDR3nt: TGTGCCAGCTCACCTGAGGGGGAGACCCAGTACTTC; CDR3aa: CASSPEGETQYF
j_gene: TRBJ2-7; v_gene: TRBV30; abundance: many; d_gene: .; CDR3nt: TGTGCCTGGAGTGTCGATAGCGGAAGCTACGAGCAGTACTTC; CDR3aa: CAWSVDSGSYEQYF
j_gene: TRBJ2-2; v_gene: TRBV28; abundance: medium-sized; d_gene: .; CDR3nt: TGTGCCAGCAGTCCGGGGTTGGGTACGAACACCGGGGAGCTGTTTTTT; CDR3aa: CASSPGLGTNTGELFF
j_gene: TRBJ1-1; v_gene: TRBV27; abundance: medium-sized; d_gene: TRBD1; CDR3nt: TGTGCCAGCAGTTTGACAGGGGAGGACACTGAAGCTTTCTTT; CDR3aa: CASSLTGEDTEAFF
j_gene: TRBJ2-7; v_gene: TRBV7-2; abundance: medium-sized; d_gene: .; CDR3nt: TGTGCCAGCAGCTTAGATTTGAGAGGCAAAGACGAGCAGTACTTC; CDR3aa: CASSLDLRGKDEQYF
j_gene: TRBJ1-5; v_gene: TRBV5-1; abundance: medium-sized; d_gene: .; CDR3nt: TGCGCCAGCAGCTTTTCGGGGGCCGGCAATCAGCCCCAGCATTTT; CDR3aa: CASSFSGAGNQPQHF
j_gene: TRBJ2-5; v_gene: TRBV7-2; abundance: medium-sized; d_gene: .; CDR3nt: TGTGCCAGCAGCTTAGAGCTAGTGGGAGAGACCCAGTACTTC; CDR3aa: CASSLELVGETQYF
j_gene: TRBJ2-7; v_gene: TRBV3-1; abundance: few; d_gene: .; CDR3nt: TGTGCCAGCAGCCAAGATAGTGGTGTTCAACCGAAACGTTACGAGCAGTACTTC; CDR3aa: CASSQDSGVQPKRYEQYF
j_gene: TRBJ2-1; v_gene: TRBV20-1; abundance: few; d_gene: .; CDR3nt: TGCAGTGCTAGTTGGGGAATAACGGGAAATGAGCAGTTCTTC; CDR3aa: CSASWGITGNEQFF
j_gene: TRBJ2-1; v_gene: TRBV27; abundance: medium-sized; d_gene: .; CDR3nt: TGTGCCAGCAGTTGGTCGGGAACTTACAATGAGCAGTTCTTC; CDR3aa: CASSWSGTYNEQFF
j_gene: TRBJ2-1; v_gene: TRBV7-2; abundance: many; d_gene: TRBD2; CDR3nt: TGTGCCAGCAGCGCGGGACTCGGGACTAGCGATGAGCAGTTCTTC; CDR3aa: CASSAGLGTSDEQFF
j_gene: TRBJ1-1; v_gene: TRBV5-6; abundance: medium-sized; d_gene: .; CDR3nt: TGTGCCAGCAGCTTGGGGGGAGGCACTGAAGCTTTCTTT; CDR3aa: CASSLGGGTEAFF
j_gene: TRBJ2-7; v_gene: TRBV29-1; abundance: .; d_gene: TRBD1; CDR3nt: TGCAGCGGCCGGGACAGTCCCTACGAGCAGTACTTC; CDR3aa: CSGRDSPYEQYF
j_gene: TRBJ1-1; v_gene: TRBV20-1; abundance: many; d_gene: .; CDR3nt: TGCAGTGTTCCCCAGGGAGGGCCGAACACTGAAGCTTTCTTT; CDR3aa: CSVPQGGPNTEAFF
j_gene: TRBJ2-6; v_gene: TRBV7-9; abundance: many; d_gene: TRBD1; CDR3nt: TGTGCCAGCAGCCCTAGACAGGGAATCATGGGGGCCAACGTCCTGACTTTC; CDR3aa: CASSPRQGIMGANVLTF
j_gene: TRBJ2-4; v_gene: TRBV9; abundance: many; d_gene: .; CDR3nt: TGTGCCAGCAGCGTAGAGGACGGCAAAAACATTCAGTACTTC; CDR3aa: CASSVEDGKNIQYF
j_gene: TRBJ2-2; v_gene: TRBV3-1; abundance: medium-sized; d_gene: TRBD1; CDR3nt: TGTGCCAGCAGCCTCACCGGGACAGCCACCGGGGAGCTGTTTTTT; CDR3aa: CASSLTGTATGELFF
j_gene: TRBJ2-7; v_gene: TRBV12-3/TRBV12-4; abundance: .; d_gene: .; CDR3nt: TGTGCCAGCAGTCCGACTCGGAGTTACCGCTACGAGCAGTACTTC; CDR3aa: CASSPTRSYRYEQYF
j_gene: TRBJ2-1; v_gene: TRBV7-2; abundance: .; d_gene: .; CDR3nt: TGTGCCAGCAGCTTAGCTACAGGCGAGCAGTTCTTC; CDR3aa: CASSLATGEQFF
j_gene: TRBJ1-5; v_gene: TRBV5-1; abundance: .; d_gene: .; CDR3nt: TGCGCCAGCAGCCCGGAGGGGGGGGGCGAGCCCCAGCATTTT; CDR3aa: CASSPEGGGEPQHF
j_gene: TRBJ1-1; v_gene: TRBV20-1; abundance: .; d_gene: .; CDR3nt: TGCAGTGCTATTGCCAGGACCGACACTGAAGCTTTCTTT; CDR3aa: CSAIARTDTEAFF
j_gene: TRBJ2-3; v_gene: TRBV5-1; abundance: medium-sized; d_gene: .; CDR3nt: TGCGCCAGCAGCTTAGCTAGCCCGAGCACAGATACGCAGTATTTT; CDR3aa: CASSLASPSTDTQYF
j_gene: TRBJ2-3; v_gene: TRBV4-1; abundance: medium-sized; d_gene: TRBD2; CDR3nt: TGCGCCAGCAGCCAAGAGACGGGAGGTACGCAGTATTTT; CDR3aa: CASSQETGGTQYF
j_gene: TRBJ1-5; v_gene: TRBV15; abundance: medium-sized; d_gene: .; CDR3nt: TGTGCCACCAGCATACAGTCAGAAGGCAATCAGCCCCAGCATTTT; CDR3aa: CATSIQSEGNQPQHF